The T cell receptor (beta chain) described here comes from a study of T cell changes during pregnancy in multiple sclerosis (dated by TCRdb to about 2019). General notes on the study: In women with multiple sclerosis, the researchers looked at how the T cell repertoire shifted as pregnancy progressed.

Of note for this clone: Its antigen is unknown. No much larger clone is present one base from it, and per-base qualities are unavailable.

Receptors were amplified or captured by the immunoSEQ multiplex PCR assay. Here the immuneACCESS table is served through TCRdb, limited to in-frame sequences with V and J called. Missing clones are a known gap in these copies; in checked studies unresolved V genes cover under half, and the rest lacks a known reason. A total of roughly 97,000 clones appear in this sample, approximately 90% of them only once. Around 0.79% of the sample comes from the top ten. The CDR3 contains 14 residues, cysteine and phenylalanine counted. Solely the CDR3 DNA is kept, with 42 bases framed from the first base. Germline trimming: 3 bases from V, 2 bases from J; junction bases outside gene matches: 2. CDR1 MNHEY and CDR2 SMNVEV were looked up in the germline V gene (reference sequence).

The chain links TRBV27 with TRBJ2-7, and 9 junctional nucleotides match TRBD2. This TCR was recovered from a female donor in good health, enrolled as a control in a pregnancy study. The sequencing used peripheral blood, collected in the second trimester of pregnancy. The CDR3 protein is CASSFSGGPYEQYF. The bases read TGTGCCAGCAGTTTTAGCGGGGGCCCCTACGAGCAGTACTTC.